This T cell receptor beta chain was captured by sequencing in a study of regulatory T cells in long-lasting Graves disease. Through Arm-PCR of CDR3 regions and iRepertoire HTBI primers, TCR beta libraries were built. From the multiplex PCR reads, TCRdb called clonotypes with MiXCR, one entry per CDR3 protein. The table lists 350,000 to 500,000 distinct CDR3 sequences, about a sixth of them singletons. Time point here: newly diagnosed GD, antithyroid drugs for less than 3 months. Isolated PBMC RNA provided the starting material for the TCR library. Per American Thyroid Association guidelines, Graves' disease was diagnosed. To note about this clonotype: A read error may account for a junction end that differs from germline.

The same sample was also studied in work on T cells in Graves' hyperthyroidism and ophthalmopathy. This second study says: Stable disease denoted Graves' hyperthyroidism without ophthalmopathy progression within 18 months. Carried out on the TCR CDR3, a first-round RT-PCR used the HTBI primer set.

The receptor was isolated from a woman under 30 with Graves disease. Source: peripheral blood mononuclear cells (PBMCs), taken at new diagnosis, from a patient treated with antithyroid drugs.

The CDR3 protein is CSARDREDYGYTF. DNA for the CDR3: TGCAGTGCAAGAGACAGGGAAGACTATGGCTACACCTTC. V gene TRBV20-1 combines with J gene TRBJ1-2, with TRBD1 matching 7 bases. Germline-derived CDR1 and CDR2 are DFQATT and SNEGSKA (reference sequence). The CDR3 contains 13 residues.